The entry that follows covers one TCR beta chain sequence. Its antigen is not known. Time point described: baseline pretreatment blood. The treatment: 15 Gy SBRT to primary tumor, nephrectomy 4 weeks later. Radiation-treated patients gave blood at baseline, week 2 and week 4. Germline CDR1 MNHEY, CDR2 SMNVEV (reference sequence). V shed 3 bases and J shed 4 bases, with 10 bases lying between them. The CDR3 spans 13 residues. Some clones are missing from TCRdb's copy, which holds only in-frame ones; the method was immunoSEQ multiplex PCR. Altogether approximately 94,000 clones are present, over 65% being singletons, with the ten largest covering roughly 7%. The sample belongs to a study of radiation and T cells in renal cell carcinoma. For the study at large: Nephrectomy followed 15 Gy stereotactic body radiation by 4 weeks.

Study-level points and caveats: From baseline, blood top tumor clonotypes peaked at 2 weeks post-radiation.

The source is a man between 60 and 75 years old with renal cell carcinoma. Sequences were derived from blood, sampled from a patient whose treatment included radiotherapy and nephrectomy. The gene calls are TRBV27 and TRBJ2-7; tentatively, D is TRBD1 (6 bases). As DNA, the CDR3 is TGTGCCAGCAGTTTGGGCAGGGGTTACGAGCAGTACTTC. Protein: CASSLGRGYEQYF.